This is a list of T cell receptor beta chains from one sample in a study of OX40 agonist ivuxolimab in advanced cancers. Using immunoSEQ multiplex PCR, the repertoire was profiled, and TCRdb retains in-frame clones only, with some absent. The table includes about 80,000 clones, more than 80% detected once. Sample: CD4+ or CD8+ T cells sorted from blood, taken in a trial of the OX40 agonist ivuxolimab. Receptors were obtained from an adult with an advanced solid tumor such as melanoma, head and neck, liver or kidney cancer. CDR3s include the opening cysteine and the closing phenylalanine or tryptophan. The D gene is left open where the match is weak. The listing skips clone size in some rows; elsewhere it reads once, few, many or a size class.

CDR3nt,CDR3aa,v_gene,j_gene,d_gene,abundance
TGTGCCAGCAGCCCGGGGACAGGTCTTTTAGCTAACTATGGCTACACCTTC,CASSPGTGLLANYGYTF,TRBV5-5,TRBJ1-2,TRBD1,NA
TGTGCCAGCAGCTCTCTCGGGACTAGCAGCACCGGGGAGCTGTTTTTT,CASSSLGTSSTGELFF,TRBV11-2,TRBJ2-2,TRBD2,NA
TGTGCCAGCAGCTTACAGGGTTACAATGAGCAGTTCTTC,CASSLQGYNEQFF,TRBV11-2,TRBJ2-1,NA,NA
TGTGCCAGCAGTGTGCGTGTCTCCGAGCAGTACTTC,CASSVRVSEQYF,TRBV6-1,TRBJ2-7,NA,NA
TGTGCCTGGAGTGTACTTAGCAATGAGCAGTTCTTC,CAWSVLSNEQFF,TRBV30,TRBJ2-1,NA,NA
TGTGCCAGCAGCTTTCCGCGAGGACAAGCTTTCTTT,CASSFPRGQAFF,TRBV7-9,TRBJ1-1,NA,NA
TGCGCCAGTAAAGGACAGGGCCGGGCCAAAAACATTCAGTACTTC,CASKGQGRAKNIQYF,TRBV5-1,TRBJ2-4,TRBD1,once
TGTGCCAGCAGTTTTCCCCTTCTAGCGCTGGCCTACAATGAGCAGTTCTTC,CASSFPLLALAYNEQFF,TRBV28,TRBJ2-1,NA,NA
TGTGCCAGCAGCGCCCAGGGGACTGGTACTGAGCAGTTCTTC,CASSAQGTGTEQFF,TRBV6-4,TRBJ2-1,NA,NA
TGTGCCAGCAGCAGCCCAGGGGTTCGGGGAGAAAAACTGTTTTTT,CASSSPGVRGEKLFF,TRBV6-5,TRBJ1-4,NA,NA
TGTGCCAGCAGCTCCGGGACTAGCGGGAGGGCCTGGTCGCCTGAGCAGTTCTTC,CASSSGTSGRAWSPEQFF,TRBV28,TRBJ2-1,TRBD2,NA
TGTGCCAGCAGCATAGCGGGAATCGGTACAGATACGCAGTATTTT,CASSIAGIGTDTQYF,TRBV28,TRBJ2-3,TRBD2,NA
TGCGCCAGCAGCTTTAAGGCAGGGCACATGAACACTGAAGCTTTCTTT,CASSFKAGHMNTEAFF,TRBV5-1,TRBJ1-1,NA,NA
TGTGCCAGTAGTAACCCCGCGGGGAGCACTGAAGCTTTCTTT,CASSNPAGSTEAFF,TRBV19,TRBJ1-1,NA,NA
TGCGCCAGCAGCCAAGATCGGACAGGGAACACCGGGGAGCTGTTTTTT,CASSQDRTGNTGELFF,TRBV4-1,TRBJ2-2,TRBD1,NA
TGTGCCAGCTCACCGATGACCACCTCGAACACCGGGGAGCTGTTTTTT,CASSPMTTSNTGELFF,TRBV18,TRBJ2-2,NA,NA
TGTGCCAGCAGCCTCGGGTTCCGGCGGGGGACCGGGGAGCTGTTTTTT,CASSLGFRRGTGELFF,TRBV4-2,TRBJ2-2,TRBD2,NA
TGTGCCAGCTCACCCGGACAACTCACCTCTGGAAACACCATATATTTT,CASSPGQLTSGNTIYF,TRBV18,TRBJ1-3,NA,NA
TGTGCCAGCAGCATCTACAGGTCGAGCTCCTACAATGAGCAGTTCTTC,CASSIYRSSSYNEQFF,TRBV7-9,TRBJ2-1,NA,NA
TGTGCCAGCAGCTTAGGGGGGAGTGAAAAACTGTTTTTT,CASSLGGSEKLFF,TRBV7-8,TRBJ1-4,NA,NA
TGCGCCAGCAGCCCGTCCCGGGGGTACAAAAACATTCAGTACTTC,CASSPSRGYKNIQYF,TRBV4-3,TRBJ2-4,NA,NA
TGTGCCTGGAGTCCCCTTGGGGAGAGCTCCTACGAGCAGTACTTC,CAWSPLGESSYEQYF,TRBV30,TRBJ2-7,NA,NA
TGTGCCACCTGTCAGGGGCAAATTTATAGCAATCAGCCCCAGCATTTT,CATCQGQIYSNQPQHF,TRBV28,TRBJ1-5,NA,NA
TGTGCCAGCAGCCCTAGCGGGACAGGGGCAGATACGCAGTATTTT,CASSPSGTGADTQYF,TRBV9,TRBJ2-3,NA,NA
TGTGCCACGGGACTACCCTACGAGCAGTACTTC,CATGLPYEQYF,TRBV10-3,TRBJ2-7,TRBD2,NA
TGTGCCAGCAGTGGAGACCATTGGGGGACCAATCAGCCCCAGCATTTT,CASSGDHWGTNQPQHF,TRBV6-1,TRBJ1-5,NA,many
TGCAGCGGAACGACAGGGGCCGGCTACACCTTC,CSGTTGAGYTF,TRBV29-1,TRBJ1-2,TRBD1,NA
TGTGCCAGCAGCCCGGGTCGGAACAATGAGCAGTTCTTC,CASSPGRNNEQFF,TRBV11-2,TRBJ2-1,NA,NA
TGTGCCAGCAGAGACGGGACAGGGGGCGAGGATCAGCCCCAGCATTTT,CASRDGTGGEDQPQHF,TRBV6-9,TRBJ1-5,TRBD1,NA
TGTGCCAGCACTGTGGGAGGGGTGGCGAGCAATCAGCCCCAGCATTTT,CASTVGGVASNQPQHF,TRBV7-2,TRBJ1-5,NA,few
TGTGCCAGCAGCCTGGGACTAGCGGGAGGGAATACCTACGAGCAGTACTTC,CASSLGLAGGNTYEQYF,TRBV7-9,TRBJ2-7,TRBD2,once
TGCGCCAGCAGCCCTGAGACTAGCGGGCCCAATGAGCAGTTCTTC,CASSPETSGPNEQFF,TRBV5-1,TRBJ2-1,TRBD2,few
TGTGCCATCAGCGTGGGGGGGATCGGGGCAGATACGCAGTATTTT,CAISVGGIGADTQYF,TRBV10-3,TRBJ2-3,TRBD2,NA
TGTGCCATCAGTGTGGGACAGGGCGGGGCAGATACGCAGTATTTT,CAISVGQGGADTQYF,TRBV10-3,TRBJ2-3,TRBD1,NA
TGTGCCAGCAGTGGCGGGGGATTCACTGAAGCTTTCTTT,CASSGGGFTEAFF,TRBV6-5,TRBJ1-1,NA,few
TGCGCCAGCAGCCGGAACAGGGGGGACACCTACGAGCAGTACTTC,CASSRNRGDTYEQYF,TRBV4-3,TRBJ2-7,TRBD1,NA
TGTGCCAGCAGTTACCGGGACAGGTCGGGCTATGGCTACACCTTC,CASSYRDRSGYGYTF,TRBV6-5,TRBJ1-2,TRBD1,NA
TGCGCCAGCAGCCGGACAGGGGGCTATAATGAGCAGTTCTTC,CASSRTGGYNEQFF,TRBV5-1,TRBJ2-1,TRBD1,NA
TGCGCCAGCAGCCGAGAAATAGGGTTATACACCGGGGAGCTGTTTTTT,CASSREIGLYTGELFF,TRBV4-3,TRBJ2-2,NA,NA
TGTGCCAGTAGAAGTCCCGGGACAGGGTACTATGGCTACACCTTC,CASRSPGTGYYGYTF,TRBV19,TRBJ1-2,TRBD1,once
TGTGCCAGCTCACCACCGGGGGGCCTATATAGCAATCAGCCCCAGCATTTT,CASSPPGGLYSNQPQHF,TRBV18,TRBJ1-5,NA,once
TGTGCCAGCAGCCCCCAGGCAACGACTGGCTACACCTTC,CASSPQATTGYTF,TRBV6-5,TRBJ1-2,NA,NA
TGTGCCAGCAGCTACCCCGACAGGGTTCTATCAAGTGGGGCCAACGTCCTGACTTTC,CASSYPDRVLSSGANVLTF,TRBV11-1,TRBJ2-6,TRBD1,NA
TGTGCCAGCAGTTTTGGCGGAGGGGGCAATCAGCCCCAGCATTTT,CASSFGGGGNQPQHF,TRBV28,TRBJ1-5,NA,NA
TGTGCCAGCAGTTTATTAGGGTCCACTAGCACAGATACGCAGTATTTT,CASSLLGSTSTDTQYF,TRBV28,TRBJ2-3,NA,NA
TGTGCCAGCAGTTACTTGGGACAGGGGTTCGACGAGCAGTACTTC,CASSYLGQGFDEQYF,TRBV6-6,TRBJ2-7,TRBD1,NA
TGTGCCAGCAGCGAGAGGACAGGTCCGCGGGAGACCCAGTACTTC,CASSERTGPRETQYF,TRBV5-6,TRBJ2-5,TRBD1,NA
TGTGCCAGCAGCTTAGTTGAGGGCAACTCTGGAAACACCATATATTTT,CASSLVEGNSGNTIYF,TRBV7-8,TRBJ1-3,NA,NA
TGTGCCAGCAATACGGGAGGGTCCTACAATGAGCAGTTCTTC,CASNTGGSYNEQFF,TRBV6-5,TRBJ2-1,TRBD2,NA
TGTGCCAGCTCACCCGAGAACTCCTACGAGCAGTACTTC,CASSPENSYEQYF,TRBV18,TRBJ2-7,NA,NA
TGTGCCAGCTCACCCGACAGGGGGGTGCAGCCCCAGCATTTT,CASSPDRGVQPQHF,TRBV18,TRBJ1-5,TRBD1,NA
TGTGCCAGCAGCTTAGTTTTTAGTGAGCAGTTCTTC,CASSLVFSEQFF,TRBV11-1,TRBJ2-1,NA,few
TGTGCCAGCAGCATCGGCGACCGGGAGCTGTTTTTT,CASSIGDRELFF,TRBV21-1,TRBJ2-2,NA,NA
TGTGCCAGCAGCCCGGGACAGGGTGAAGGTGAGCAGTTCTTC,CASSPGQGEGEQFF,TRBV7-9,TRBJ2-1,TRBD1,NA
TGTGCCAGTAGCCCGAGGGGGGCAAGCTCCTACGAGCAGTACTTC,CASSPRGASSYEQYF,TRBV19,TRBJ2-7,NA,NA